This passage covers 22 T cell receptor beta chains from one sample sequenced in a study of PD-1 blockade in mismatch repair-deficient tumors. TCRdb's copy holds only in-frame clones and misses some; the assay was immunoSEQ multiplex PCR. The sample has roughly 120,000 clones; roughly 90% are singletons. The sequences come from peripheral blood, collected approximately 72 weeks after starting pembrolizumab. These receptors originate from an adult with mismatch repair-deficient cancer.

The J gene is TRBJ2-7, the V gene TRBV27, with 10 bases fitting TRBD2. J gave up 2 bases and V 9 bases, and 10 bases lay outside the gene matches. There are 15 residues in the CDR3. CDR1 is MNHEY and CDR2 is SMNVEV in the germline V gene (reference sequence). The DNA for the CDR3 is TGTGCCAGTCGGTTTGTCGGACTAGCGGCCTACGAGCAGTACTTC. It is translated as CASRFVGLAAYEQYF.

This chain links TRBV10-3 with TRBJ2-6; weak D call: TRBD1 (6 bases). In germline, CDR1 is ENHRY, CDR2 SYGVKD. V was shortened by 3 bases and J by 0 bases, with 9 bases between the two germline ends. The CDR3 consists of 16 residues. The CDR3 sequence is CAISDRGFSGANVLTF. CDR3 in DNA: TGTGCCATCAGTGACAGGGGTTTCTCTGGGGCCAACGTCCTGACTTTC.

Only a few counts were recorded for this clone. This chain uses TRBV10-1 with TRBJ2-3; D is unclear. The germline gives CDR1 WNHNN, CDR2 SYGVQD (reference sequence). This CDR3 has 15 amino acids. V was trimmed by 2 bases and J by 3 bases, leaving 12 bases between them. The CDR3 sequence is CASSEEHSRTDTQYF. CDR3 coding DNA: TGCGCCAGCAGTGAGGAACATTCCCGAACAGATACGCAGTATTTT.

The chain has TRBV27 and TRBJ2-4; D might be TRBD2 (6 bases). Trimming cost V 2 bases and J 14 bases, with 10 bases left between them. CDR3 length: 11 residues. CDR1 MNHEY and CDR2 SMNVEV come from the germline V gene (reference sequence). The CDR3 bases are TGTGCCAGCAGTTTACGGGGGAAAGAGTACTTC. This encodes CASSLRGKEYF.

This clone has a single count. The V call is TRBV5-1, the J call TRBJ2-5, with 7 bases aligning to TRBD2. Trimming took 1 base from V and 5 from J; bases not matched to a gene: 8. Germline V gene data show CDR1 as SGHRS and CDR2 as YFSETQ. This CDR3 spans 15 amino acids. The CDR3 DNA reads TGCGCCAGCAGCTTGTTGGGAGGGCCGAGGGAGACCCAGTACTTC. It specifies CASSLLGGPRETQYF.

V gene TRBV4-1 combines with J gene TRBJ2-3, with D tentatively TRBD2 (6 bases). Per germline, CDR1 MGHRA and CDR2 YSYEKL. This CDR3 has 15 residues. Trimming removed 1 base from V and 6 bases from J, with 14 bases in between. This CDR3 reads CASSQVTAGGDTQYF. The CDR3 region has the DNA TGCGCCAGCAGCCAAGTCACAGCTGGGGGGGATACGCAGTATTTT.

Here the CDR3 reads CASSPQLEKEKLFF. The CDR3 DNA reads as TGTGCCAGCAGTCCCCAGTTAGAGAAAGAAAAACTGTTTTTT. V gene TRBV25-1 combines with J gene TRBJ1-4; no firm D call. Germline V gene data show CDR1 as MGHDK and CDR2 as SYGVNS. Trimming removed 5 bases from V and 8 bases from J, with 15 bases in between. CDR3 size: 14 residues.

The chain is built from TRBV6-5 and TRBJ1-4; perhaps TRBD1 as D (5 bases). This CDR3 contains 16 residues. Germline CDR1 is MNHEY and CDR2 is SVGAGI. The V gene lost 0 bases and the J gene lost 4 bases, with 12 bases spanning the gap. The CDR3 DNA reads as TGTGCCAGCAGTTACTCCGCGCGGGGGATTAATGAAAAACTGTTTTTT. Its translation: CASSYSARGINEKLFF.

The J gene is TRBJ2-7, the V gene TRBV6-6; 11 nucleotides line up with TRBD2. Germline CDR1 is MNHNY and CDR2 is SVGAGI (reference sequence). Trimming removed 6 bases from V and 2 bases from J; junction bases left unmatched: 6. The CDR3 runs to 15 residues. As DNA, the CDR3 is TGTGCCAGCAGCGGAGGGACTAGCGGAACCTACGAGCAGTACTTC. Its translation is CASSGGTSGTYEQYF.

V and J are TRBV29-1 and TRBJ2-2; tentative D call: TRBD2 (6 bases). The CDR3 has 16 amino acids. V was shortened by 2 bases and J by 5 bases, with 18 bases between the two germline ends. Germline V gene lookup returns CDR1 SQVTM and CDR2 ANQGSEA. The CDR3: CSVEFAGFGVTGELFF. CDR3 coding DNA: TGCAGCGTTGAATTTGCGGGGTTTGGGGTTACCGGGGAGCTGTTTTTT.

The chain couples TRBV5-1 to TRBJ2-3, with 8 bases lining up with TRBD2. The germline V gene has CDR1 SGHRS and CDR2 YFSETQ. V gave up 1 base and J gave up 0 bases; unmatched junction bases: 7. The CDR3 has 17 amino acids. The CDR3 reads CASSLTVLAGSTDTQYF. The CDR3 DNA reads as TGCGCCAGCAGCTTGACCGTATTAGCGGGAAGCACAGATACGCAGTATTTT.

The V call is TRBV27, the J call TRBJ2-7; the D call may be TRBD1 or TRBD2 (5 bases each). The CDR3 has 13 residues. V lost 4 bases, J lost 1 base, and 8 bases lay in between. The germline V gene has CDR1 MNHEY and CDR2 SMNVEV (reference sequence). The CDR3 bases are TGTGCCAGCAGTTGGGGACCATCCTACGAGCAGTACTTC. This gives the protein CASSWGPSYEQYF.

This CDR3 reads CASTSTGNEQFF. In nucleotides, the CDR3 is TGTGCCAGCACTTCGACCGGCAATGAGCAGTTCTTC. V gene TRBV6-5 combines with J gene TRBJ2-1; no reliable D call. Germline V gene sequence: CDR1 MNHEY, CDR2 SVGAGI. The germline V and J ends were trimmed by 7 bases and 6 bases, with 10 bases remaining between them. The CDR3 has 12 amino acids.

The J gene is TRBJ1-2, the V gene TRBV19, with D unclear. The CDR3 loop spans 11 amino acids. The germline gives CDR1 LNHDA, CDR2 SQIVND (reference sequence). V lost 4 bases, J lost 7 bases, and 7 bases lay in between. In DNA, the CDR3 is TGTGCCAGTAGTACCGCCTCTGGCTACACCTTC. Amino acid sequence: CASSTASGYTF.

The DNA for the CDR3 is TGTGCCAGCAGTTCGGCGCCCAGGGGGAACTTCGAGCAGTACTTC. Its translation is CASSSAPRGNFEQYF. V gene TRBV27 combines with J gene TRBJ2-7; 7 nucleotides agree with TRBD1. Germline-derived CDR1 and CDR2 are MNHEY and SMNVEV (reference sequence). Trimming at V came to 4 bases and at J to 6 bases, leaving 12 bases not matched to a gene. This CDR3 is built from 15 residues.

The genes are TRBV27 and TRBJ2-7; TRBD2 aligns across 7 bases. CDR1 is MNHEY, CDR2 SMNVEV, per germline (reference sequence). The ends lost 0 bases at V and 5 bases at J; junction bases unmatched: 4. The CDR3 runs 14 residues. CDR3 residues: CASSLSRGTHEQYF. DNA for the CDR3: TGTGCCAGCAGTTTATCGCGGGGGACCCACGAGCAGTACTTC.

This chain links TRBV5-6 with TRBJ2-7, with 10 nucleotides matching TRBD1. Trimming cost V 4 bases and J 6 bases; bases outside gene matches: 10. The length of the CDR3 is 15 residues. In germline, CDR1 is SGHDT, CDR2 YYEEEE. The DNA for the CDR3 is TGTGCCAGCAGCCCCAGCAGACAGGGGGCCTTCGAGCAGTACTTC. This encodes CASSPSRQGAFEQYF.

V is TRBV6-5 and J is TRBJ2-1, with 8 bases that match TRBD1. Germline V CDR1 and CDR2: MNHEY, SVGAGI. V lost 2 bases, J lost 10 bases, and 7 bases stayed unmatched. This CDR3 region has 14 residues. Written as DNA, the CDR3 is TGTGCCAGCAGTTACAATCCTACAGGGGGGGAGCAGTTCTTC. Amino acids: CASSYNPTGGEQFF.

CDR3 nucleotides: TGTGCCTGGAGTGTTTCGCTGCTAGCCAAAAACATTCAGTACTTC. This codes for CAWSVSLLAKNIQYF. The gene calls are TRBV30 and TRBJ2-4; D gene unclear. Germline V gives CDR1 GTSNPN, CDR2 SVGIG (reference sequence). Deletions cut 0 bases from V and 0 bases from J, with 9 bases between. CDR3 size: 15 residues. Variable domain in full (rest from reference TRBV30 and TRBJ2-4): SQTIHQWPATLVQPVGSPLSLECTVEGTSNPNLYWYRQAAGRGLQLLFYSVGIGQISSEVPQNLSASRPQDRQFILSSKKLLLSDSGFYLCAWSVSLLAKNIQYFGAGTRLSVL.

The chain joins TRBV4-1 to TRBJ1-5, with D possibly being TRBD1 (5 bases). Looked up from germline, CDR1 is MGHRA and CDR2 is YSYEKL. The CDR3 length is 15 residues. V was cut by 0 bases and J by 4 bases, with 10 bases left in between. The CDR3, as DNA: TGCGCCAGCAGCCAAGAACGGGGCCTTAATCAGCCCCAGCATTTT. Translation gives CASSQERGLNQPQHF.

The chain has TRBV18 and TRBJ2-1; 11 bases fit TRBD2. The length of the CDR3 is 15 residues. Per the germline V gene, CDR1 is KGHSH and CDR2 is LQKENI. The ends lost 5 bases at V and 7 bases at J; junction bases unmatched: 7. The CDR3 bases are TGTGCCAGCTCATTAGCGGGAGGGCCTGTAAATGAGCAGTTCTTC. It is translated as CASSLAGGPVNEQFF.

The genes are TRBV27 and TRBJ2-7; TRBD1 aligns across 7 bases. V was pared by 6 bases and J by 3 bases, with 2 bases of the junction left unmatched. The CDR3 is made up of 12 amino acids. CDR1 is MNHEY, CDR2 SMNVEV, per germline (reference sequence). For the CDR3, the DNA is TGTGCCAGCAGGACAGGGCTCTACGAGCAGTACTTC. As protein: CASRTGLYEQYF.